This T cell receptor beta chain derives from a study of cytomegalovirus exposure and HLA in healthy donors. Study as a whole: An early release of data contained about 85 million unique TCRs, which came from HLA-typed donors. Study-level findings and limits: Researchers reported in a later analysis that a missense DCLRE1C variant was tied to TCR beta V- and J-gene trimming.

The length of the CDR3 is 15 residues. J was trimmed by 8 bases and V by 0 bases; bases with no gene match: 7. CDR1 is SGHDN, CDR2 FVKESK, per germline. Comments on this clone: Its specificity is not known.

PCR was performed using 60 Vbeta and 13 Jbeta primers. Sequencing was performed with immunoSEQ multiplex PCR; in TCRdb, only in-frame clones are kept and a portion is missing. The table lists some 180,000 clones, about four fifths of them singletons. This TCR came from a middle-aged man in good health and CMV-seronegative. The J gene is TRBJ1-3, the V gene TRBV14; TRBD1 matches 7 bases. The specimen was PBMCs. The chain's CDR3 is CASSQDGQAAYTIYF. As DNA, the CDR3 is TGTGCCAGCAGCCAAGACGGACAGGCTGCTTACACCATATATTTT.